One and the same sample provided the 4 T cell receptor beta chains below, sequenced in a study of blood T cell repertoires in COVID-19. The method was immunoSEQ multiplex PCR; TCRdb's version includes in-frame clones alone and lacks a portion of them. This repertoire shows about 170,000 clones, 88% found once; its top ten account for around 1.9%. Source material: peripheral blood. All receptors come from a man aged 45-65 years who had recovered from COVID-19.

J is TRBJ1-2 and V is TRBV6-4; D perhaps matches TRBD1 (5 bases). The V gene lost 4 bases and the J gene lost 2 bases, with 8 bases spanning the gap. The length of the CDR3 is 13 residues. Germline V gene data show CDR1 as MRHNA and CDR2 as SNTAGT. CDR3 nucleotides: TGTGCCAGCAGTGGACAGCCAAACTATGGCTACACCTTC. This encodes CASSGQPNYGYTF.

This rearrangement joins TRBV5-8 to TRBJ2-7; D gene uncertain. The CDR3 length is 15 residues. CDR1 and CDR2 (germline): SGHTS, YDEGEE. With 0 bases removed from V and 4 bases from J, the gap between germline ends came to 14 bases. Here the CDR3 DNA reads TGTGCCAGCAGCTTGGATCTAGGTTTGAAATACGAGCAGTACTTC. Its translation: CASSLDLGLKYEQYF.

This chain links TRBV19 with TRBJ1-4; D might be TRBD1 (5 bases). The CDR3 consists of 14 residues. V gave up 3 bases and J gave up 8 bases, with 13 bases separating them. The germline V gene encodes CDR1 LNHDA and CDR2 SQIVND (reference sequence). DNA of the CDR3: TGTGCCAGTAGTATGGGGAGGACAAGGGAAAAACTGTTTTTT. Protein: CASSMGRTREKLFF.

The chain joins TRBV15 to TRBJ1-4, with 7 bases lining up with TRBD1. V was clipped by 8 bases and J by 4 bases; unmatched bases: 10. The CDR3 contains 15 residues. Germline values: CDR1 LNHNV, CDR2 YYDKDF (reference sequence). The CDR3 loop reads CATQEGGAGNEKLFF. CDR3 coding DNA: TGTGCCACCCAAGAAGGGGGCGCAGGTAATGAAAAACTGTTTTTT.